This TCR beta chain stems from a study of T cell responses to AZD1222 COVID-19 vaccine. The method was immunoSEQ multiplex PCR; TCRdb's version includes in-frame clones alone and lacks a portion of them. Of some 110,000 clones in the sample, roughly 90% were seen once. The receptor was isolated from an adult in good health. The specimen was peripheral blood, collected on day 0 of AZD1222 vaccination.

The CDR3 region has the DNA TGTGCCAGTAGTAGTCAGGAAGGCTATGGCTACACCTTC. Protein sequence: CASSSQEGYGYTF. This chain uses TRBV19 with TRBJ1-2; D unresolved. The length of the CDR3 is 13 residues. The V end lost 4 bases, the J end lost 4 bases, and 10 bases lay between the germline ends. Germline CDR1 and CDR2: LNHDA and SQIVND (reference sequence).